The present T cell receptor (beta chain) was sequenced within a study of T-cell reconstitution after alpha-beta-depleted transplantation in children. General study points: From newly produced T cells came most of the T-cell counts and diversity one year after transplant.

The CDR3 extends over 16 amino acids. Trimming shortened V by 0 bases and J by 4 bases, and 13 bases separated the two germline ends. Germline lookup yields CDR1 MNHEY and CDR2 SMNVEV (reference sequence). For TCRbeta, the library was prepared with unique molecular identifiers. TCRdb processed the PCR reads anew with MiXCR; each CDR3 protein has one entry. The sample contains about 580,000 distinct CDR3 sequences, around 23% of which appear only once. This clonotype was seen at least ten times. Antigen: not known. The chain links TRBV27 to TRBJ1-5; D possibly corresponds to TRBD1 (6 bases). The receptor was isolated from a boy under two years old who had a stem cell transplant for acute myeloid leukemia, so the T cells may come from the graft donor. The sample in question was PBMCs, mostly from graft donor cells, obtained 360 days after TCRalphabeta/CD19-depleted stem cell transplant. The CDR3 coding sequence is TGTGCCAGCAGTTTATCGATGGGGACAACGAATCAGCCCCAGCATTTT. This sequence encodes CASSLSMGTTNQPQHF.